Sequencing of this T cell receptor (beta chain) was carried out in a study of blood T cell repertoires in COVID-19. About the research overall: COVID-19 samples collected from the United States, Italy and Spain covered acute and convalescent phases. T cells, B-cell-depleted T cells, or PBMCs supplied cDNA or gDNA.

This CDR3 is 13 amino acids long. Germline V gene lookup returns CDR1 ENHRY and CDR2 SYGVKD. V was pared by 8 bases and J by 1 base, with 4 bases of the junction left unmatched. Seattle patient enrollment occurred during active infection, with longitudinal follow-up thereafter. Profiled with immunoSEQ multiplex PCR; TCRdb holds only in-frame clones, not every one. The table records tens of thousands of clones, approximately 85% of them present only once. V is TRBV10-3 and J is TRBJ1-1; 7 bases align to TRBD1. The receptor comes from a man aged 60 to 75 with COVID-19, enrolled during active disease. Sequenced sample: peripheral blood. DNA of the CDR3: TGTGCCATCTCGGGACAGCCGAACACTGAAGCTTTCTTT. Its translation: CAISGQPNTEAFF.